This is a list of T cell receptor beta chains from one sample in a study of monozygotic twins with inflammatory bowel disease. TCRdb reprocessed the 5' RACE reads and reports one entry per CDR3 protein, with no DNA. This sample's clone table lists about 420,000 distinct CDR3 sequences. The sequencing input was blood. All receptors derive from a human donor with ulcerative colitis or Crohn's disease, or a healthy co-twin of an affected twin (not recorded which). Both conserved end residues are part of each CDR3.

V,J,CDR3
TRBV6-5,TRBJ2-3,CTSSYGNTQYF
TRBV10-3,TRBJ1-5,CAISEQYSNQPQHF
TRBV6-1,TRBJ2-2,CASRQGLHTGELFF
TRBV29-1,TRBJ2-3,CSVDWSKDSTDTQYF
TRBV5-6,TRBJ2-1,CASSLSPGYSYNEQFF
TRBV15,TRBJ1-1,CATSRAGHSDTEAFF
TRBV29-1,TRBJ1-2,CSVPEQTGRRLTF
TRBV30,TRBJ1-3,CAWSPGGSGNTIYF
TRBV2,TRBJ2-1,CASRGRGRNEQFF
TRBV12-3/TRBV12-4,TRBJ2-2,CASSTLAGQNTGELFF
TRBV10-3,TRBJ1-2,CAISESGHGYTF
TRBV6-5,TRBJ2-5,CASSYSGRHQETQYF
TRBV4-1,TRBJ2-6,CASSQYPHTVSGANVLTF
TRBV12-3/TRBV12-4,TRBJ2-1,CASSLGWTSANEQFF
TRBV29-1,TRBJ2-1,CSVEPSGRVNEQFF